A single sample is the source of the 27 T cell receptor beta chains below, sequenced in a study of CD8 T cells in ankylosing spondylitis. TCRdb re-called the 5' RACE reads through MiXCR, storing one row per CDR3 protein. The sample consists of 150,000 to 200,000 distinct CDR3 sequences, around 13% of them appearing once. The sequencing sample was made of blood, either unsorted or a sorted T cell fraction (not recorded which). The origin of the receptors is a female donor with ankylosing spondylitis or in good health (not recorded which).

This clonotype has a handful of counts. This sequence joins TRBV7-6 and TRBJ2-3; 12 bases align to TRBD2. Germline lookup yields CDR1 SGHVS and CDR2 FNYEAQ. The CDR3 contains 18 residues. Trimming removed 5 bases from V and 2 bases from J; junction bases left unmatched: 11. The CDR3 protein is CASSPIGLAGTYTDTQYF. The CDR3 DNA sequence: TGTGCCAGCAGCCCGATCGGACTAGCGGGAACTTACACAGATACGCAGTATTTT. Full variable domain (missing parts from reference TRBV7-6 and TRBJ2-3): GAGVSQSPRYKVTKRGQDVALRCDPISGHVSLYWYRQALGQGPEFLTYFNYEAQQDKSGLPNDRFSAERPEGSISTLTIQRTEQRDSAMYRCASSPIGLAGTYTDTQYFGPGTRLTVL.

This clonotype was counted ten times or more. The chain carries TRBV6-1 and TRBJ1-2; weak D call: TRBD1 (5 bases). Germline CDR1 MNHNS, CDR2 SASEGT. Between the trimmed V and J ends, which lost 5 bases and 8 bases, there was a span of 21 bases. The CDR3 covers 15 residues. CDR3 nucleotide sequence: TGTGCCAGCAGTCAAGACAACGACGGCCAGGGAGGCTACACCTTC. It codes for CASSQDNDGQGGYTF.

In its sample, this clonotype was seen a few times. The chain has TRBV30 and TRBJ1-5, with a weak D call TRBD1 (6 bases). The CDR3 runs 17 residues. V was trimmed by 4 bases and J by 0 bases, leaving 19 bases between them. Germline V gives CDR1 GTSNPN, CDR2 SVGIG (reference sequence). The CDR3 loop reads CAWTRGQTDNSNQPQHF. DNA for the CDR3: TGTGCCTGGACTCGGGGGCAGACTGATAATAGCAATCAGCCCCAGCATTTT.

The chain combines TRBV5-1 with TRBJ2-1; D is unclear. This CDR3 region has 14 residues. V lost 2 bases and J lost 8, with 14 bases in between. The germline V gene has CDR1 SGHRS and CDR2 YFSETQ. The CDR3 spells CASSFSPTEDEQFF. CDR3 coding DNA: TGCGCCAGCAGCTTTTCCCCCACCGAGGATGAGCAGTTCTTC.

To note about this clonotype: Given a much more abundant clone one base away, this may be a read error. The chain is built from TRBV6-2 or TRBV6-3 and TRBJ2-1; no clear D gene. The germline V gene has CDR1 MNHEY and CDR2 SVGEGT. Trimming took off 7 bases at V and 6 bases at J, with 16 bases between the two ends. This CDR3 region has 14 residues. DNA for the CDR3: TGTGCCAGCACCCAAGGGCCCCTCGGCAATGAGCAGTTCTTC. Translating gives CASTQGPLGNEQFF.

The table lists this clonotype with many counts. The rearrangement joins TRBV29-1 to TRBJ2-5, with D possibly being TRBD1 (6 bases). CDR1 is SQVTM, CDR2 ANQGSEA, per germline. The V end was cut by 3 bases, the J end by 5 bases, with 22 bases between. The CDR3 has 16 residues. CDR3 DNA sequence: TGCAGCGTTGAGGGGCAATCAGGGGTATGGCGTGAGACCCAGTACTTC. Residues: CSVEGQSGVWRETQYF.

The CDR3 loop reads CSAKGEQGPYEQYF. The CDR3 region has the DNA TGCAGTGCCAAGGGTGAGCAGGGCCCCTACGAGCAGTACTTC. The chain couples TRBV20-1 to TRBJ2-7, with a tentative D call TRBD1 (5 bases). The V end lost 6 bases, the J end lost 2 bases, and 17 bases lay between the germline ends. This CDR3 comprises 14 residues. Germline V gene lookup returns CDR1 DFQATT and CDR2 SNEGSKA (reference sequence).

This clonotype was seen many times. This chain joins TRBV6-5 and TRBJ2-1; D is perhaps TRBD1 (6 bases). The CDR3 length is 14 residues. Trimming shortened V by 4 bases and J by 4 bases, and 11 bases separated the two germline ends. Germline assignment: CDR1 MNHEY and CDR2 SVGAGI. The CDR3 protein is CASSSGEQYNEQFF. Written as DNA, the CDR3 is TGTGCCAGCAGTTCAGGGGAACAGTACAATGAGCAGTTCTTC.

At least ten counts were recorded for this clonotype. The gene calls are TRBV10-3 and TRBJ1-1, with TRBD1 matching 7 bases. CDR1 ENHRY and CDR2 SYGVKD come from the germline V gene. The CDR3 totals 11 residues. The J segment lost 6 bases and the V segment lost 5 bases, leaving 0 bases of the junction unmatched. The CDR3, as DNA: TGTGCCATCAGTACAGGGGCTGAAGCTTTCTTT. Encoded protein: CAISTGAEAFF.

This clonotype was counted only a few times. This chain connects TRBV5-1 to TRBJ2-7, with D perhaps assigned TRBD1 or TRBD2 (5 bases each). The CDR3 spans 17 residues. Germline-derived CDR1 and CDR2 are SGHRS and YFSETQ. Trimming cost V 4 bases and J 3 bases, with 23 bases left between them. Here the CDR3 DNA reads TGCGCCAGCAGCCCCCGGGTGGGGACCGGCCTAAACTACGAGCAGTACTTC. It codes for CASSPRVGTGLNYEQYF.

This clonotype came up many times. The chain combines TRBV29-1 with TRBJ2-1, with TRBD2 matching 11 bases. This CDR3 region has 14 residues. V lost 7 bases and J lost 8; bases outside the gene matches: 10. Germline V gene lookup returns CDR1 SQVTM and CDR2 ANQGSEA. The CDR3 DNA reads TGCAGCGGGAAGGGACTAGCGGAGTCCCATGAGCAGTTCTTC. This codes for CSGKGLAESHEQFF.

Concerning this clonotype: A single base separates this from a much larger clone, so it may be a read error. The rearrangement uses TRBV29-1 and TRBJ2-3; D is possibly TRBD1 (5 bases). The CDR3 sequence is 15 residues long. Germline assignment: CDR1 SQVTM and CDR2 ANQGSEA. V lost 4 bases to trimming and J lost 2 bases, with 16 bases between them. CDR3 protein: CSVVRGPPNTDTQYF. In DNA form, the CDR3 reads TGCAGCGTTGTAAGGGGCCCACCGAACACAGATACGCAGTATTTT.

This clonotype was counted ten times or more. The genes are TRBV7-2 and TRBJ2-5, with unresolved D. The CDR3 is made up of 16 amino acids. Germline V lookup: CDR1 SGHTA, CDR2 FQGNSA. Trimming cost V 1 base and J 0 bases, with 12 bases left between them. CDR3 sequence (DNA): TGTGCCAGCAGCTTAGTGGGCTACCCGTACCAAGAGACCCAGTACTTC. Translation gives CASSLVGYPYQETQYF. Looking up the rest from reference TRBV7-2 and TRBJ2-5 gives the full variable domain: GAGVSQSPSNKVTEKGKDVELRCDPISGHTALYWYRQSLGQGLEFLIYFQGNSAPDKSGLPSDRFSAERTGGSVSTLTIQRTQQEDSAVYLCASSLVGYPYQETQYFGPGTRLLVL.

This clonotype was counted many times. The V and J genes are TRBV12-3 or TRBV12-4 and TRBJ2-2; unclear D gene. With 3 bases removed from V and 4 bases from J, the gap between germline ends came to 6 bases. This CDR3 spans 13 amino acids. The CDR3 is CASSFGRTGELFF. The CDR3 DNA is TGTGCCAGCAGTTTCGGCCGCACCGGGGAGCTGTTTTTT.

This clonotype was found many times. J is TRBJ2-5 and V is TRBV7-8; 8 positions agree with TRBD2. Germline lookup yields CDR1 SGHVS and CDR2 FQNEAQ. The CDR3 contains 14 residues. Losses at the gene ends were 6 bases for V and 7 bases for J; bases not matched to a gene: 10. CDR3: CASSRREGPGTQYF. CDR3 sequence (DNA): TGTGCCAGCAGTCGACGGGAGGGCCCTGGGACCCAGTACTTC. Full variable domain (outside the CDR3, taken from reference TRBV7-8 and TRBJ2-5): GAGVSQSPRYKVAKRGQDVALRCDPISGHVSLFWYQQALGQGPEFLTYFQNEAQLDKSGLPSDRFFAERPEGSVSTLKIQRTQQEDSAVYLCASSRREGPGTQYFGPGTRLLVL.

A note on this clonotype: A much larger clone sits a single nucleotide away, making a read error possible. The rearrangement links TRBV24-1 to TRBJ2-3, with no clear D. Trimming took off 2 bases at V and 7 bases at J, with 9 bases between the two ends. The CDR3 is 13 amino acids. Germline assignment: CDR1 KGHDR and CDR2 SFDVKD. CDR3 protein: CATSDYGGYTQYF. The CDR3 nucleotides are TGTGCCACCAGTGATTACGGCGGTTATACGCAGTATTTT.

This chain joins TRBV6-2 or TRBV6-3 and TRBJ2-6; TRBD1 aligns across 8 bases. Per the germline V gene, CDR1 is MNHEY and CDR2 is SVGEGT. V trimming: 6 bases; J trimming: 4 bases; junction bases outside the gene matches: 11. The CDR3 loop spans 17 amino acids. CDR3 region: CASSPRGRTGGANVLTF. CDR3 nucleotide sequence: TGTGCCAGCAGCCCCAGGGGGCGCACTGGGGGGGCCAACGTCCTGACTTTC.

The chain carries TRBV28 and TRBJ2-1; TRBD2 matches at 12 bases. The J segment lost 10 bases and the V segment lost 1 base, leaving 11 bases of the junction unmatched. Germline V gene data show CDR1 as MDHEN and CDR2 as SYDVKM. This CDR3 contains 17 residues. The CDR3 DNA sequence: TGTGCCAGCAGTTTATCGTCTAGCGGGAGGGCTCTTTGGGAGCAGTTCTTC. As protein: CASSLSSSGRALWEQFF.

This clonotype has only a few counts. The gene calls are TRBV27 and TRBJ1-5; possible D gene TRBD1, 6 bases. CDR3 length: 15 residues. Germline assignment: CDR1 MNHEY and CDR2 SMNVEV (reference sequence). Deletions cut 10 bases from V and 3 bases from J, with 19 bases between. CDR3 in DNA: TGTGCCATAGGGGGGGCAGGGGACGACAATCAGCCCCAGCATTTT. Protein sequence: CAIGGAGDDNQPQHF.

This clonotype has ten or more counts. The rearrangement joins TRBV2 to TRBJ2-2; 7 nucleotides match TRBD1. Per germline, CDR1 SNHLY and CDR2 FYNNEI. The CDR3 length is 19 residues. With V trimmed by 7 bases and J by 0 bases, 17 bases remained unmatched. CDR3 DNA sequence: TGTGCCAGCAACCCTCAAGCGCAGGGGGTGTATTCGAACACCGGGGAGCTGTTTTTT. Translating gives CASNPQAQGVYSNTGELFF.

This clonotype was counted once. This sequence may be a read error, since a much larger clone differs from it by one base. The gene calls are TRBV2 and TRBJ2-7; perhaps TRBD2 as D (6 bases). The CDR3 contains 16 residues. The germline V gene encodes CDR1 SNHLY and CDR2 FYNNEI. The V end lost 6 bases, the J end lost 0 bases, and 18 bases lay between the germline ends. The CDR3 DNA follows: TGTGCCAGCAGGCCCCCCGGTAGCGGAACCTCCTACGAGCAGTACTTC. Translation gives CASRPPGSGTSYEQYF. Combining the CDR3 with reference TRBV2 and TRBJ2-7 gives the whole variable domain EPEVTQTPSHQVTQMGQEVILRCVPISNHLYFYWYRQILGQKVEFLVSFYNNEISEKSEIFDDQFSVERPDGSNFTLKIRSTKLEDSAMYFCASRPPGSGTSYEQYFGPGTRLTVT.

This clonotype came up a few times. The rearrangement links TRBV20-1 to TRBJ1-2; tentative D call: TRBD1 (6 bases). The germline CDR1 and CDR2 sequences are DFQATT and SNEGSKA (reference sequence). The germline V and J ends were trimmed by 6 bases and 0 bases, with 11 bases remaining between them. The CDR3 covers 13 residues. The CDR3: CSAPDRTNYGYTF. CDR3 nucleotide sequence: TGCAGTGCCCCGGACAGAACTAACTATGGCTACACCTTC.

This clonotype has more than one count but fewer than ten. The CDR3 reads CASSASYSNQPQHF. DNA for the CDR3: TGTGCCAGCAGCGCGAGCTATAGCAATCAGCCCCAGCATTTT. The rearrangement uses TRBV6-1 and TRBJ1-5; D is unresolved. The CDR3 contains 14 residues. CDR1 and CDR2 from the germline V gene are MNHNS and SASEGT. V shed 6 bases and J shed 0 bases, with 9 bases lying between them.

This clonotype has a count of ten or more. The V gene is TRBV5-1, the J gene TRBJ2-2; D unresolved. Per germline, CDR1 SGHRS and CDR2 YFSETQ. V lost 6 bases, J lost 2 bases, and 14 bases lay in between. This CDR3 region has 15 residues. CDR3 residues: CASTPGTANTGELFF. The CDR3 bases are TGCGCCAGCACTCCAGGCACTGCAAACACCGGGGAGCTGTTTTTT.

This clonotype showed up many times. J is TRBJ1-2 and V is TRBV5-1, with 11 bases that match TRBD1. The CDR3 runs to 16 residues. Looked up from germline, CDR1 is SGHRS and CDR2 is YFSETQ. V gave up 4 bases and J gave up 2 bases; unmatched junction bases: 7. CDR3 residues: CASSPGQGALNYGYTF. CDR3 bases: TGCGCCAGCAGCCCCGGACAGGGGGCACTCAACTATGGCTACACCTTC.

This clonotype was seen repeatedly, ten times or more. This chain's CDR3 is CASSLADSYNEQFF. CDR3 in DNA: TGCGCCAGCAGCTTGGCAGACTCCTACAATGAGCAGTTCTTC. The chain joins TRBV5-1 to TRBJ2-1; D ambiguous. Per germline, CDR1 SGHRS and CDR2 YFSETQ. The CDR3 contains 14 residues. The ends were cut back, 0 bases at V and 0 bases at J, with 4 bases in the middle.

The chain recombines TRBV5-5 with TRBJ2-2; TRBD1 or TRBD2 may be the D gene (5 bases each). In germline, CDR1 is SGHKS, CDR2 YYEKEE (reference sequence). CDR3 length: 14 residues. The V end was cut by 4 bases, the J end by 7 bases, with 14 bases between. The CDR3 loop reads CASSPGVGVGELFF. CDR3 coding DNA: TGTGCCAGCAGCCCAGGTGTGGGGGTCGGGGAGCTGTTTTTT.